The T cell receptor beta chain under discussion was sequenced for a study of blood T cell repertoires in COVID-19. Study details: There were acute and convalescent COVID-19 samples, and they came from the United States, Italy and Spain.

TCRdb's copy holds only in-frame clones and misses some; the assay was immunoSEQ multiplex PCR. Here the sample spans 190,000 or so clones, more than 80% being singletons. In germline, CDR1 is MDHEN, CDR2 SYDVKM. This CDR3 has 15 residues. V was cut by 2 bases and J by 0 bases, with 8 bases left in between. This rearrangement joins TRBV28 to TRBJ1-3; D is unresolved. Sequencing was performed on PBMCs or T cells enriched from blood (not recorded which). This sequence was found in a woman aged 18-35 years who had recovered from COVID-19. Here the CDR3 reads CASSLVKSSGNTIYF. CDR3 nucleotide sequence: TGTGCCAGCAGTTTAGTGAAGAGCTCTGGAAACACCATATATTTT.